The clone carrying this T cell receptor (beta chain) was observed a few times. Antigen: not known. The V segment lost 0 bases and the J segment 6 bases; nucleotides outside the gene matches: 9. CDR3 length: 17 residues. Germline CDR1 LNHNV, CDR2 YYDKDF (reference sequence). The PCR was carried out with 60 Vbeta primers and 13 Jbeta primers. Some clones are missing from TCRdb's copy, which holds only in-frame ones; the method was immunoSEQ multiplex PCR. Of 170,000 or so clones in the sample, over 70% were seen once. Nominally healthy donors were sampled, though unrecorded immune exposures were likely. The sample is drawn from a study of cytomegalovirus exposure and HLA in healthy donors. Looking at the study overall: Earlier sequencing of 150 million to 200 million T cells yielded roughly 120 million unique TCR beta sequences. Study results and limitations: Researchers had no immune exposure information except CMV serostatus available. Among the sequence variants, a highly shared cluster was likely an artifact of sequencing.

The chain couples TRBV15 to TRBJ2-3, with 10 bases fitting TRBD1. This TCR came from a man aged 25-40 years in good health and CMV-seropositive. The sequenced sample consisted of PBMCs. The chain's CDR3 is CATSRDYGTGAVDTQYF. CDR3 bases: TGTGCCACCAGCAGAGATTATGGGACAGGGGCAGTGGATACGCAGTATTTT.